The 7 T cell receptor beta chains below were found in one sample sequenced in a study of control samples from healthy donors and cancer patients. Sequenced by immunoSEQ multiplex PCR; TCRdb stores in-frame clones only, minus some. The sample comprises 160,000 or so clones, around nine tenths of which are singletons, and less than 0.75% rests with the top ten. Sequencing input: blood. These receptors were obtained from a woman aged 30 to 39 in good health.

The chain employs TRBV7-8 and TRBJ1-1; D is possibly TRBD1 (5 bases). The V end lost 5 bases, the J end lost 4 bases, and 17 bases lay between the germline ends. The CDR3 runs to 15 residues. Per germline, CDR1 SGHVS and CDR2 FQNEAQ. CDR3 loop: CASSPLARVGTEAFF. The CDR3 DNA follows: TGTGCCAGCAGCCCCCTAGCCAGGGTGGGCACTGAAGCTTTCTTT.

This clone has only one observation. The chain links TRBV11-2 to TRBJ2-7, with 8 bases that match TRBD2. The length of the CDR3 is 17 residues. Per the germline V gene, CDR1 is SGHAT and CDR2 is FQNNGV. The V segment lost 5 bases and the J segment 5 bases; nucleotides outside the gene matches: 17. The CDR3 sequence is CASSPHIVSGSINEQYF. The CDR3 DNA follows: TGTGCCAGCAGCCCCCATATAGTAAGCGGGAGTATAAACGAGCAGTACTTC.

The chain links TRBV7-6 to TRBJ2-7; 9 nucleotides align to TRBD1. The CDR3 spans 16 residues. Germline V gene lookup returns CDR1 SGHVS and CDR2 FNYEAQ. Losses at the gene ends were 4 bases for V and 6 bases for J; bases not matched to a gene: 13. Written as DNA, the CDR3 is TGTGCCAGCAGCTCTAGGGCGGGGACAGGGTTGTCCGAGCAGTACTTC. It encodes CASSSRAGTGLSEQYF.

This chain's CDR3 is CASSLVTGGHTF. CDR3 coding DNA: TGTGCCAGCAGTTTGGTGACAGGGGGCCACACCTTC. The J gene is TRBJ1-2, the V gene TRBV28; 10 positions match TRBD1. Germline V gives CDR1 MDHEN, CDR2 SYDVKM. The trim removed 3 bases at V and 12 bases at J, leaving 4 bases unmatched. The CDR3 sequence is 12 residues long.

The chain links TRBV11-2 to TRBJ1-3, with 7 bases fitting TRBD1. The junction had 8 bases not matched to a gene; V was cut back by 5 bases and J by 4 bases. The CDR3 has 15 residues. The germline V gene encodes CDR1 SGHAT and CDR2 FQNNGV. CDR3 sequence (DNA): TGTGCCAGCAGCCGTCGACAGGGTACAGGAAACACCATATATTTT. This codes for CASSRRQGTGNTIYF. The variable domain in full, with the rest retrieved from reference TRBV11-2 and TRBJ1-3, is EAGVAQSPRYKIIEKRQSVAFWCNPISGHATLYWYQQILGQGPKLLIQFQNNGVVDDSQLPKDRFSAERLKGVDSTLKIQPAKLEDSAVYLCASSRRQGTGNTIYFGEGSWLTVV.

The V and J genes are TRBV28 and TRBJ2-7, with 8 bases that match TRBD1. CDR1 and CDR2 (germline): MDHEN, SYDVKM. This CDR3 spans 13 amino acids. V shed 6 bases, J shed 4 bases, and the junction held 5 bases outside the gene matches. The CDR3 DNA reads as TGTGCCAGCAGACGGACAGGGCCTTACGAGCAGTACTTC. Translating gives CASRRTGPYEQYF.

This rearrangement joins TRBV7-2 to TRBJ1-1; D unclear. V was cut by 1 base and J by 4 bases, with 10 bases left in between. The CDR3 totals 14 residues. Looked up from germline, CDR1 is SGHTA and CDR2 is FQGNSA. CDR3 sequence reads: CASSLEGSTTEAFF. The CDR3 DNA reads TGTGCCAGCAGCTTAGAGGGTAGTACCACTGAAGCTTTCTTT.